This T cell receptor beta chain was sequenced during a study of OX40 agonist ivuxolimab in advanced cancers. The CDR3 runs to 16 residues. The germline gives CDR1 SGHRS, CDR2 YFSETQ. The germline V and J ends were trimmed by 0 bases and 0 bases, with 11 bases remaining between them. This table comes from immunoSEQ multiplex PCR, and its TCRdb copy is limited to in-frame clones, with some not included. The table shows 30,000 to 35,000 clones, with 60% to 85% occurring only once. The chain links TRBV5-1 to TRBJ2-3; D not resolved. Sample: CD4+ or CD8+ T cells sorted from blood, taken in a trial of the OX40 agonist ivuxolimab. This TCR came from an adult with an advanced solid tumor such as melanoma, head and neck, liver or kidney cancer. The CDR3 DNA sequence: TGCGCCAGCAGCTTGGATGGGGTCCCGAGCACAGATACGCAGTATTTT. Amino acid sequence: CASSLDGVPSTDTQYF.